These T cell receptor beta chains were read from a single sample in a study of blood T cells in healthy people across ages. A single record per CDR3 protein comes from TCRdb applying MiXCR to the 5' RACE reads. The sample carries just under 750,000 distinct CDR3 sequences, about 20% recorded once. The sample consisted of blood. These receptors originate from a man between 65 and 85 years old in good health. CDR3s include the opening cysteine and the closing phenylalanine or tryptophan. The D gene is left open where the match is weak. A clone size is listed for some rows: how often the clone was seen (once, few, many), or a class if it is expanded.

>.|.|TRBJ1-3|TRBV6-6
CASRYQGNTIYF
TGTGCCAGCAGATATCAGGGAAACACCATATATTTT
>.|.|TRBJ2-1|TRBV4-2
CASSQGQGLGQFF
TGTGCCAGCAGCCAAGGCCAGGGTTTAGGGCAGTTCTTC
>many|.|TRBJ2-5|TRBV5-1
CASSPGLGVNEQFF
TGCGCCAGCTCCCCGGGTCTCGGGGTCAATGAGCAGTTTTTC
>many|TRBD2|TRBJ2-5|TRBV7-9
CASSHQAGLFEETQYF
TGTGCCAGCAGCCACCAAGCGGGGCTCTTCGAAGAGACCCAGTACTTC
>few|.|TRBJ2-3|TRBV7-2
CASSLNGGLGDTQYF
TGTGCCAGCAGCTTAAACGGGGGGCTGGGAGATACGCAGTATTTT
>few|TRBD1|TRBJ1-5|TRBV9
CASGVDRGLAQPQHF
TGTGCCAGCGGAGTGGACAGGGGGCTCGCTCAGCCCCAGCATTTT
>once|.|TRBJ1-2|TRBV7-2
CASSLASRYGYTF
TGTGCCAGCAGCTTAGCAAGCAGATATGGCTACACCTTC
>.|.|TRBJ1-6|TRBV20-1
CSARDLQGSYNSPLHF
TGCAGTGCTAGAGATCTCCAGGGTTCCTATAATTCACCCCTCCACTTT
>.|TRBD2|TRBJ2-1|TRBV29-1
CSVGRVNEQFF
TGCAGCGTCGGGAGGGTTAATGAGCAGTTCTTC
>.|.|TRBJ2-1|TRBV10-3
CAISPTISSGGGQFF
TGTGCCATCAGCCCCACTATATCCAGCGGAGGGGGGCAGTTCTTC
>few|TRBD2|TRBJ2-1|TRBV5-1
CASSLLAGRGYEQFF
TGCGCCAGCAGCTTGCTAGCGGGACGGGGGTATGAGCAGTTCTTC
>few|.|TRBJ1-2|TRBV6-6
CASSSSLGEEDYGYTF
TGTGCCAGCAGTTCCAGCCTAGGTGAGGAGGACTATGGCTACACCTTC
>few|.|TRBJ2-3|TRBV7-9
CAAPGPPPPDTQYF
TGTGCCGCGCCGGGACCGCCTCCTCCAGATACGCAGTATTTT
>many|.|TRBJ1-2|TRBV27
CASSSPTSGYTF
TGTGCCAGCAGTTCCCCGACCAGTGGCTACACCTTC
>.|TRBD2|TRBJ2-4|TRBV20-1
CSAREIAGGLSSGGVKNIQYF
TGCAGTGCTAGAGAAATAGCGGGAGGGCTTAGCAGCGGCGGGGTCAAAAACATTCAGTACTTC
>.|TRBD2|TRBJ2-5|TRBV20-1
CSARAWIGGSLETQYF
TGCAGTGCTAGAGCCTGGATTGGCGGGAGTTTGGAGACCCAGTACTTC
>few|TRBD1|TRBJ2-5|TRBV12-3/TRBV12-4
CASNPTGQETQYF
TGTGCCAGCAATCCGACAGGGCAAGAGACCCAGTACTTC
>few|.|TRBJ1-1|TRBV14
CASSQIPGRKAFF
TGTGCCAGCAGCCAGATCCCAGGGAGGAAAGCTTTCTTT
>.|.|TRBJ2-3|TRBV3-1
CASSQGRSGDTQYF
TGTGCCAGCAGCCAGGGTCGTTCGGGGGATACGCAGTATTTT
>few|TRBD2|TRBJ2-1|TRBV20-1
CSAADPGLVNEQFF
TGCAGTGCTGCCGACCCGGGACTAGTCAATGAGCAGTTCTTC
>few|.|TRBJ1-2|TRBV5-1
CASSPHVPGTNYGYTF
TGCGCCAGCAGCCCGCATGTTCCGGGAACTAACTATGGCTACACCTTC
>.|.|TRBJ1-2|TRBV9
CASSADPSMSYGYTF
TGTGCCAGCAGCGCAGATCCGTCAATGTCCTATGGCTACACCTTC
>few|.|TRBJ1-6|TRBV15
CATSGETGNLSPLHF
TGTGCCACCAGCGGCGAAACAGGGAACCTTTCACCCCTCCACTTT
>few|TRBD2|TRBJ2-1|TRBV18
CASFPSSRERDEQFF
TGTGCCAGCTTCCCCAGCTCGCGGGAGCGGGATGAGCAGTTCTTC
>.|.|TRBJ1-2|TRBV6-1
CASSEVTATYGYTF
TGTGCCAGCAGTGAAGTGACAGCGACCTATGGCTACACCTTC
>.|TRBD1|TRBJ2-4|TRBV20-1
CSAKQGAWAKNIQYF
TGCAGTGCGAAACAGGGGGCTTGGGCCAAAAACATTCAGTACTTC
>.|TRBD2|TRBJ2-7|TRBV20-1
CSAPGLVPFSEQYF
TGCAGTGCTCCGGGACTAGTTCCTTTTAGCGAGCAGTACTTC
>.|.|TRBJ2-3|TRBV27
CASSLVFADTQYF
TGTGCCAGCAGTTTAGTGTTCGCAGATACGCAGTATTTT
>few|TRBD1|TRBJ1-2|TRBV7-9
CASSRDRADYGYTF
TGTGCCAGCAGCCGGGACAGGGCAGACTATGGCTACACCTTC
>few|TRBD2|TRBJ2-5|TRBV20-1
CSAVAGGKETQYF
TGCAGTGCAGTAGCGGGGGGAAAAGAGACCCAGTACTTC
>.|.|TRBJ2-1|TRBV24-1
CATSDLSSKNEQFF
TGTGCCACCAGTGATTTAAGCTCCAAGAATGAGCAGTTCTTC
>few|.|TRBJ2-4|TRBV20-1
CSAREVAKNIQYF
TGCAGTGCTAGGGAGGTGGCCAAAAACATTCAGTACTTC
>.|.|TRBJ2-7|TRBV5-1
CASSFGTPGYEQYF
TGCGCCAGCAGCTTTGGGACCCCCGGCTACGAGCAGTACTTC
>many|.|TRBJ1-4|TRBV12-3/TRBV12-4
CASSYSEKLFF
TGTGCCAGCAGCTACAGCGAAAAACTGTTTTTT
>.|TRBD2|TRBJ2-2|TRBV28
CASTRPGLARTGELFF
TGTGCCAGCACTCGACCGGGACTAGCGCGAACCGGGGAGCTGTTTTTT
>.|TRBD1|TRBJ2-7|TRBV19
CASSVGQGSYEQYF
TGTGCCAGTAGTGTGGGACAGGGCTCCTACGAGCAGTACTTC
>.|.|TRBJ2-3|TRBV7-3
CASSLSSLGSTDTQYF
TGTGCCAGCAGCTTAAGCAGTTTAGGTAGCACAGATACGCAGTATTTT
>many|.|TRBJ2-5|TRBV5-1
CASSGDSETQYF
TGCGCCAGCTCCGGGGACTCCGAGACCCAGTACTTC
>few|.|TRBJ2-5|TRBV29-1
CSVDDPGTETQYF
TGCAGCGTTGATGACCCCGGGACGGAGACCCAGTACTTC
>few|.|TRBJ1-6|TRBV3-1
CASSQEFQVGLHNSPLHF
TGTGCCAGCAGCCAAGAATTCCAGGTCGGCTTACATAATTCACCCCTCCACTTT